This T cell receptor (beta chain) was sequenced during a study of low-dose radiotherapy and immunotherapy resistance in tumors. TRAV and TRBV primers primed cDNA for both TCRalpha and TCRbeta. PCR amplification of the TCRs was performed with Phusion for 20 PCR cycles, and it relied on a constant-region primer together with a V-primer adapter. Each CDR3 protein is one row after TCRdb ran MiXCR on the reads. The sample lists under 20,000 distinct CDR3 sequences, roughly 70% occurring once. It was nivolumab, ipilimumab, aspirin, low-dose cyclophosphamide and low-dose radiotherapy that donors received. V was clipped by 2 bases and J by 3 bases, with 11 bases between them. This CDR3 region has 15 residues.

The chain combines TRBV12-3 or TRBV12-4 with TRBJ2-1; no definite D call. The source of this sequence is a human donor with advanced metastatic prostate, ovarian, gallbladder or colorectal cancer (not recorded which). This table probably holds off-target reads from a library built for another chain. The CDR3 coding sequence is TGTGCCAGCAGTTTACTAGGTGGTAACTACAATGAGCAGTTCTTC. This translates into CASSLLGGNYNEQFF.